These 16 T cell receptor beta chains came from one sample sequenced in a study of T cell responses to AZD1222 COVID-19 vaccine. TCRdb's copy holds only in-frame clones and misses some; the assay was immunoSEQ multiplex PCR. This sample has roughly 36,000 clones, with 85% to 90% found just once. The material was peripheral blood, obtained on day 0 of AZD1222 vaccination. These receptors came from an adult in good health.

The genes are TRBV6-2 or TRBV6-3 and TRBJ2-1; no clear D gene. Between the trimmed V and J ends, which lost 5 bases and 0 bases, there was a span of 5 bases. This CDR3 is built from 13 residues. The germline V gene encodes CDR1 MNHEY and CDR2 SVGEGT. The CDR3 spells CASSTTSYNEQFF. CDR3 coding DNA: TGTGCCAGCAGTACGACCTCCTACAATGAGCAGTTCTTC.

The chain is built from TRBV6-1 and TRBJ2-7; possible D gene TRBD2, 5 bases. V lost 6 bases to trimming and J lost 4 bases, with 16 bases between them. Germline values: CDR1 MNHNS, CDR2 SASEGT. The CDR3 is made up of 14 amino acids. The chain's CDR3 is CASRYGDLRYEQYF. CDR3 sequence (DNA): TGTGCCAGCAGATACGGGGATCTCAGGTACGAGCAGTACTTC.

The chain is built from TRBV6-5 and TRBJ2-7, with D tentatively TRBD1 or TRBD2 (5 bases each). The CDR3 runs 14 residues. V was shortened by 5 bases and J by 2 bases, with 13 bases between the two germline ends. Germline V gene data show CDR1 as MNHEY and CDR2 as SVGAGI. The chain's CDR3 is CASSTRDGAYEQYF. The DNA of the CDR3 is TGTGCCAGCAGTACCCGGGACGGAGCCTACGAGCAGTACTTC.

This sequence joins TRBV10-3 and TRBJ1-2, with a weak D call TRBD1 (5 bases). The V and J ends lost 10 bases and 2 bases respectively, with 14 bases between them. CDR3 length equals 13 residues. CDR1 and CDR2 from the germline V gene are ENHRY and SYGVKD. The CDR3 sequence is CATGRGENYGYTF. CDR3 nucleotide sequence: TGTGCCACCGGTCGGGGGGAGAACTATGGCTACACCTTC.

This chain links TRBV19 with TRBJ1-3, with a possible D match to TRBD1 (5 bases). CDR1 LNHDA and CDR2 SQIVND come from the germline V gene (reference sequence). V lost 3 bases to trimming and J lost 2 bases, with 14 bases between them. The CDR3 covers 16 residues. CDR3 DNA: TGTGCCAGTAGTATGACGGGAGGGACGCCTGGAAACACCATATATTTT. Translating gives CASSMTGGTPGNTIYF.

V gene TRBV2 combines with J gene TRBJ2-3; D perhaps matches TRBD2 (6 bases). V was clipped by 7 bases and J by 3 bases, with 11 bases between them. CDR3 length equals 13 residues. Germline CDR1 is SNHLY and CDR2 is FYNNEI. CDR3 amino acids: CASNGGITDTQYF. In DNA, the CDR3 is TGTGCCAGCAACGGCGGGATTACAGATACGCAGTATTTT.

This clone was observed a handful of times. The rearrangement joins TRBV6-5 to TRBJ1-5; weak D call: TRBD1 (6 bases). Germline loops: CDR1 MNHEY, CDR2 SVGAGI. Trimming took 7 bases from V and 3 from J, leaving 13 bases between them. The CDR3 is 14 residues long. In DNA, the CDR3 is TGTGCCAGCAACCCGACAGGAGCCAATCAGCCCCAGCATTTT. As protein: CASNPTGANQPQHF.

Comments on this clone: This sample includes further DNA sequences coding for the same CDR3. The chain combines TRBV5-6 with TRBJ2-7; 7 bases line up with TRBD1. The CDR3 contains 14 residues. The ends lost 0 bases at V and 0 bases at J; junction bases unmatched: 0. CDR1 and CDR2 (germline): SGHDT, YYEEEE. The CDR3 is CASSLAGGSYEQYF. CDR3 in DNA: TGTGCCAGCAGCTTGGCAGGGGGCTCCTACGAGCAGTACTTC.

The V and J genes are TRBV2 and TRBJ2-1; 16 nucleotides agree with TRBD2. Germline V CDR1 and CDR2: SNHLY, FYNNEI. There are 17 residues in the CDR3. Trimming removed 8 bases from V and 1 base from J; junction bases left unmatched: 5. The CDR3 reads CASPGLAGGRSYNEQFF. CDR3 sequence (DNA): TGTGCCAGCCCGGGACTAGCGGGGGGGCGTTCCTACAATGAGCAGTTCTTC.

The V and J genes are TRBV4-1 and TRBJ2-7, with 11 bases identical to TRBD2. Looked up from germline, CDR1 is MGHRA and CDR2 is YSYEKL. J gave up 2 bases and V 3 bases, and 6 bases lay outside the gene matches. The CDR3 is 16 amino acids. CDR3 amino acids: CASSHQGLAVPYEQYF. The CDR3 DNA reads as TGCGCCAGCAGCCACCAGGGACTAGCGGTACCCTACGAGCAGTACTTC.

V and J are TRBV7-2 and TRBJ1-6, with D possibly being TRBD1 (5 bases). Germline assignment: CDR1 SGHTA and CDR2 FQGNSA. Deletions cut 3 bases from V and 2 bases from J, with 14 bases between. The CDR3 consists of 17 residues. CDR3 sequence reads: CASSFPPQGTYNSPLHF. The CDR3 DNA is TGTGCCAGCAGCTTCCCCCCCCAGGGTACCTATAATTCACCCCTCCACTTT.

The CDR3 nucleotides read TGTGCCAGCAGCTCGAAGATCTACGAGCAGTACTTC. The encoded protein is CASSSKIYEQYF. V usage is TRBV7-9 and J usage is TRBJ2-7, with D unclear. V shed 4 bases and J shed 3 bases, with 7 bases lying between them. The CDR3 spans 12 residues. Looked up from germline, CDR1 is SEHNR and CDR2 is FQNEAQ (reference sequence).

J is TRBJ1-1 and V is TRBV5-1, with D possibly matching TRBD1 (6 bases). CDR1 is SGHRS and CDR2 is YFSETQ in the germline V gene. CDR3 length equals 15 residues. V was trimmed by 4 bases and J by 1 base, leaving 14 bases between them. The CDR3, as DNA: TGCGCCAGCAGCCAAACCGGGACACAGAACACTGAAGCTTTCTTT. Encoded protein: CASSQTGTQNTEAFF.

The CDR3 region has the DNA TGTGCCAGCATTGCACTAGCGGGGGGTCCCGGGGAGCAGTACTTC. Its translation: CASIALAGGPGEQYF. The rearrangement uses TRBV2 and TRBJ2-7; 12 bases match TRBD2. V lost 7 bases, J lost 7 bases, and 11 bases stayed unmatched. From germline, CDR1 is SNHLY and CDR2 FYNNEI. This CDR3 contains 15 residues. Based on the CDR3 plus reference TRBV2 and TRBJ2-7, the full variable domain is EPEVTQTPSHQVTQMGQEVILRCVPISNHLYFYWYRQILGQKVEFLVSFYNNEISEKSEIFDDQFSVERPDGSNFTLKIRSTKLEDSAMYFCASIALAGGPGEQYFGPGTRLTVT.

V and J are TRBV18 and TRBJ2-2, with D maybe TRBD1 (5 bases). CDR1 KGHSH and CDR2 LQKENI come from the germline V gene. V gave up 3 bases and J gave up 0 bases, with 14 bases separating them. This CDR3 has 17 amino acids. The CDR3 bases are TGTGCCAGCTCACCGATACGGAAACAGGCGAACACCGGGGAGCTGTTTTTT. It yields the protein CASSPIRKQANTGELFF.

This clone was recorded once. The chain is built from TRBV5-4 and TRBJ2-7, with D perhaps matching TRBD1 (7 bases). Germline loops: CDR1 SGHNT, CDR2 YYREEE (reference sequence). This CDR3 contains 13 residues. V gave up 2 bases and J gave up 7 bases, with 13 bases separating them. CDR3 bases: TGTGCCAGCAGCTTAGGAGGGGGCTGGGAGCAGTACTTC. As protein: CASSLGGGWEQYF.